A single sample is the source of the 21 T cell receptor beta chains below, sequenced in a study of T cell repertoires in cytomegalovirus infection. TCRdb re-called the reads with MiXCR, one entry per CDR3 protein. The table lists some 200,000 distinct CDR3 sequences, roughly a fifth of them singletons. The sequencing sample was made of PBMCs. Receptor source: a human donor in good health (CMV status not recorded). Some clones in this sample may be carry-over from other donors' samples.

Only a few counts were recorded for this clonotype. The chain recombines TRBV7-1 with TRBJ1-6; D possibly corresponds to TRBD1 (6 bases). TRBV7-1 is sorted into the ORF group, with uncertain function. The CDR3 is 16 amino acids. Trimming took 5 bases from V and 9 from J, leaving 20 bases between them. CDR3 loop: CASSAYTGNEGSPLHF. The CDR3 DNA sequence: TGTGCCAGCAGCGCGTATACAGGGAACGAGGGTTCACCCCTCCACTTT.

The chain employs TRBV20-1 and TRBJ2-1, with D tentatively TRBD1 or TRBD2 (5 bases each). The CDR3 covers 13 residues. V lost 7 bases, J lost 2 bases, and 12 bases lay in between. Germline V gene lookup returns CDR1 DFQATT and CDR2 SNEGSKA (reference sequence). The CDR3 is CSVEGRTYNEQFF. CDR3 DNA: TGCAGTGTAGAGGGGCGGACCTACAATGAGCAGTTCTTC.

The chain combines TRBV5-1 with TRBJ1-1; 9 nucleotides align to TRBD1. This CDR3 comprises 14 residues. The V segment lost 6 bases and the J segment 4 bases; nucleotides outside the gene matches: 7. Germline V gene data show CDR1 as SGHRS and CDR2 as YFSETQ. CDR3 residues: CASTRDRVSTEAFF. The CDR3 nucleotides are TGCGCCAGCACCCGGGACAGGGTATCCACTGAAGCTTTCTTT.

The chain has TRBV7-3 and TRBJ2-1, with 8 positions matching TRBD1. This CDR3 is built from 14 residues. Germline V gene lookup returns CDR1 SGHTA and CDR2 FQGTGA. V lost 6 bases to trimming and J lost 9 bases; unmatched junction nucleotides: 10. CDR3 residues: CASSPDRADSEQFF. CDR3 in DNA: TGTGCCAGCAGTCCGGACAGGGCGGACAGTGAGCAGTTCTTC.

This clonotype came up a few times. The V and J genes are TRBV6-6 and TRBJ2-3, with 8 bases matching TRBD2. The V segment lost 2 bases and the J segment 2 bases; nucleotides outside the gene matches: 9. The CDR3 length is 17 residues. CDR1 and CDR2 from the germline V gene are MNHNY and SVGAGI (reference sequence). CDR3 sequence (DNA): TGTGCCAGCAGTTACCCTACGTCGGGGGGGGCCACAGATACGCAGTATTTT. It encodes CASSYPTSGGATDTQYF.

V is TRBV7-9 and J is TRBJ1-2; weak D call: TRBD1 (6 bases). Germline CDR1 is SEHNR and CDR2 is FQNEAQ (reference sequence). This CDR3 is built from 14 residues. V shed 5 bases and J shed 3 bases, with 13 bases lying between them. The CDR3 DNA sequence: TGTGCCAGCAGCCGAGGGGGGAGTGACTATGGCTACACCTTC. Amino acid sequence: CASSRGGSDYGYTF.

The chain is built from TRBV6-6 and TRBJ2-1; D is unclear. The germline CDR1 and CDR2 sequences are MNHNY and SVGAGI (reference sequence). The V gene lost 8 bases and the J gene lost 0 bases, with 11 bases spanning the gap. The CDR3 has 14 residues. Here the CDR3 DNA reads TGTGCCAGCGCTCTCATGAGCTCCTACAATGAGCAGTTCTTC. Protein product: CASALMSSYNEQFF.

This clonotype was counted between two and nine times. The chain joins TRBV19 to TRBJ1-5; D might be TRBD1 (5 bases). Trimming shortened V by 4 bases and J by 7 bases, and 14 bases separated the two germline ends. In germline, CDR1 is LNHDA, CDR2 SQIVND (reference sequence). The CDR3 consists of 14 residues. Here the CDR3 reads CASSSRGGEQPQHF. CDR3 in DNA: TGTGCCAGTAGTAGCCGGGGCGGGGAGCAGCCCCAGCATTTT.

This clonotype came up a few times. As DNA, the CDR3 is TGTGCCAGCAGCCAAGATAGGGGGACCCGGCACAATGAGCAGTTCTTC. Protein: CASSQDRGTRHNEQFF. The chain couples TRBV14 to TRBJ2-1; D may be TRBD1 (6 bases). This CDR3 has 16 residues. Trimming took off 0 bases at V and 5 bases at J, with 14 bases between the two ends. Germline V lookup: CDR1 SGHDN, CDR2 FVKESK.

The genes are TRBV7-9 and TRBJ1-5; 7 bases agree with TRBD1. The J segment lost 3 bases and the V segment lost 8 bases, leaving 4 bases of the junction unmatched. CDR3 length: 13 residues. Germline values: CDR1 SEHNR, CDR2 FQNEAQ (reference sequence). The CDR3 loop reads CASQGTVNQPQHF. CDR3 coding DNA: TGTGCCAGCCAGGGGACAGTCAATCAGCCCCAGCATTTT.

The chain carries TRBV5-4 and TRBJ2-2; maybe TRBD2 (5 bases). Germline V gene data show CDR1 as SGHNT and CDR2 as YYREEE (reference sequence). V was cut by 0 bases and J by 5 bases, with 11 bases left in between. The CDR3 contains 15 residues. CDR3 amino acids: CASSLGRFGTGELFF. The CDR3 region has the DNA TGTGCCAGCAGCTTGGGGAGGTTCGGGACCGGGGAGCTGTTTTTT.

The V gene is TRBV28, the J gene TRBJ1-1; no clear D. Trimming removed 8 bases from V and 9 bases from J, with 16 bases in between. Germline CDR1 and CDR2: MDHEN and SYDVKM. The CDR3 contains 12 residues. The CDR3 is CASVEGQLKAFF. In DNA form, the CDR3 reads TGTGCCAGCGTTGAAGGGCAGCTCAAAGCTTTCTTT. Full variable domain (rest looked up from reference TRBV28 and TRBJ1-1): DVKVTQSSRYLVKRTGEKVFLECVQDMDHENMFWYRQDPGLGLRLIYFSYDVKMKEKGDIPEGYSVSREKKERFSLILESASTNQTSMYLCASVEGQLKAFFGQGTRLTVV.

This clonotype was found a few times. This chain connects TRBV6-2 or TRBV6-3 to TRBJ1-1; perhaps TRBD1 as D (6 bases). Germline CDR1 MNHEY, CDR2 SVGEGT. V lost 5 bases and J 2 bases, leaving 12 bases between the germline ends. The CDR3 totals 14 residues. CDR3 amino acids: CASSKTRGNTEAFF. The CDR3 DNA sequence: TGTGCCAGCAGTAAAACCAGGGGAAACACTGAAGCTTTCTTT.

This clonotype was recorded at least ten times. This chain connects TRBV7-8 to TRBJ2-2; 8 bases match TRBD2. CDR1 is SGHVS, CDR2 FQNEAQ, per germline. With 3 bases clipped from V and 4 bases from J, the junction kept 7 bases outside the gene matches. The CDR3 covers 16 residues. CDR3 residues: CASSFISGGGTGELFF. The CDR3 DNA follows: TGTGCCAGCAGCTTCATCAGCGGGGGAGGCACCGGGGAGCTGTTTTTT. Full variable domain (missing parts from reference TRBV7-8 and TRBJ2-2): GAGVSQSPRYKVAKRGQDVALRCDPISGHVSLFWYQQALGQGPEFLTYFQNEAQLDKSGLPSDRFFAERPEGSVSTLKIQRTQQEDSAVYLCASSFISGGGTGELFFGEGSRLTVL.

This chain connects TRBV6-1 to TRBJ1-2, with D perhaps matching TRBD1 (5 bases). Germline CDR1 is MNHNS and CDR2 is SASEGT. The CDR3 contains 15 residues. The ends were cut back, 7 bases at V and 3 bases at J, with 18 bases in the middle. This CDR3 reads CASTQAPGGHYGYTF. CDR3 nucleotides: TGTGCCAGCACCCAAGCGCCGGGGGGTCACTATGGCTACACCTTC.

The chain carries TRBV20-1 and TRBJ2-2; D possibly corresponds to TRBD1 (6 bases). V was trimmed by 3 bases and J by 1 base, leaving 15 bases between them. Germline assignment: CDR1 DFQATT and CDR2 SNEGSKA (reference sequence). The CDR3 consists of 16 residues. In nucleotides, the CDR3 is TGCAGTGCTAGTCTAGAAGGGGGTGTGAACACCGGGGAGCTGTTTTTT. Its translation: CSASLEGGVNTGELFF.

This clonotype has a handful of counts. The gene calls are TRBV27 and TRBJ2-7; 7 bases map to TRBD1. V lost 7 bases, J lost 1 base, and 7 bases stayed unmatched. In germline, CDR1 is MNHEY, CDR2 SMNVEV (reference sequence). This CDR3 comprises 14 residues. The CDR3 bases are TGTGCCAGCAAGTTCGCAGGGGGATCCTACGAGCAGTACTTC. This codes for CASKFAGGSYEQYF.

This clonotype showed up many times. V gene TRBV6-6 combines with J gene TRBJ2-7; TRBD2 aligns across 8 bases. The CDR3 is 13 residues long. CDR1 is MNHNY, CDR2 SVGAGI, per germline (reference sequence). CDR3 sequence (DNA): TGTACAACTCGACTAGCGTCTTCCTACGAGCAGTACTTC. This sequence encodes CTTRLASSYEQYF.

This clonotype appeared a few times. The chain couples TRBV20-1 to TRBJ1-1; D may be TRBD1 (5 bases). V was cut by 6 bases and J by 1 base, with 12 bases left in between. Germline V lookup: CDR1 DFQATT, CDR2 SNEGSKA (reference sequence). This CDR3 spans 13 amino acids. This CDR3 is CSARDARNTEAFF. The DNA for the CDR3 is TGCAGTGCCAGGGACGCCCGGAACACTGAAGCTTTCTTT.

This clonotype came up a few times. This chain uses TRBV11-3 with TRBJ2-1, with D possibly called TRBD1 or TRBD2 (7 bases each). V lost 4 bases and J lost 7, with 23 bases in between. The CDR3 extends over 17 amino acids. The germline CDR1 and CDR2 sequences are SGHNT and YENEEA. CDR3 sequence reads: CASSSAGTAVQGNEQFF. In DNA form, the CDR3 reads TGTGCCAGCAGCTCAGCGGGGACAGCAGTTCAGGGGAATGAGCAGTTCTTC.

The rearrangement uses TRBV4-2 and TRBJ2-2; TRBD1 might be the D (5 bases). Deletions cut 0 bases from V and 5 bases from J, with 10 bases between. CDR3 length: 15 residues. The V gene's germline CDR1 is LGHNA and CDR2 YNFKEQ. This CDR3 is CASSQDQGDTGELFF. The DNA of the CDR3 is TGTGCCAGCAGCCAAGATCAAGGGGATACCGGGGAGCTGTTTTTT.